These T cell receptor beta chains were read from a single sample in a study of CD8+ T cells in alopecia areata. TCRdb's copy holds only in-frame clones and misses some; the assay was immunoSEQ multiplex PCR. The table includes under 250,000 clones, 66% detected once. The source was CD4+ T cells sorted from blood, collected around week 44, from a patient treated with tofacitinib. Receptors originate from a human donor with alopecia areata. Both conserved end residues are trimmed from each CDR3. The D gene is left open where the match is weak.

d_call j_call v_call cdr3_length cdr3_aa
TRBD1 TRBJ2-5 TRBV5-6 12 ASSSQGPAETQY
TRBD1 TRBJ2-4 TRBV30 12 AWSPGTGINIQY
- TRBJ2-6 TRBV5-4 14 ASSLGVGPGANVLT
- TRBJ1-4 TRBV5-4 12 ASSLGGGTEKLF
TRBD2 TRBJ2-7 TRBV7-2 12 ASSLQRGRGEQY
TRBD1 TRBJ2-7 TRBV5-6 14 ASSLGLGGRGYEQY
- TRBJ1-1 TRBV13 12 ASSLEQGSTEAF
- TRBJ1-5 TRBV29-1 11 SVTGAGNQPQH
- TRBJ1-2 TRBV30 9 ACPQLSGYT
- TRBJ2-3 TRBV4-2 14 ASSQEGGAGTDTQY
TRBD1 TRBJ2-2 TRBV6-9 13 ASSYGPGQGTELF
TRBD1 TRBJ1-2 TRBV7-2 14 ASSLEPDRGRSGYT
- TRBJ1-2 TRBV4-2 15 ASSQLRGREGLSGYT
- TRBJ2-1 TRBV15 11 ATSGGAGREQF
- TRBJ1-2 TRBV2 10 ASSETINGYT
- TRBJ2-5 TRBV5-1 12 ASSLNKYQETQY
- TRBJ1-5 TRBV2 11 ASKGRVGQPQH
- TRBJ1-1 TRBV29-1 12 SVAPQVMNTEAF
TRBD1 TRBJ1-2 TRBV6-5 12 ASTLGTGVGGYT
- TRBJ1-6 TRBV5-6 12 ASSVGHNNSPLH
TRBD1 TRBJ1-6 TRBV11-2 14 ASSSIGQGLRSPLH
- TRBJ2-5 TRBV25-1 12 ASIGRPHQETQY
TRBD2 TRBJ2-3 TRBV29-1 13 SVVGLAGPTDTQY
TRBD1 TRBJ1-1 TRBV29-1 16 SVYPRVDREDGHPEAF
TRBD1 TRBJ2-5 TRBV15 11 ATSRDRVGTQY
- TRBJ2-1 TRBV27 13 ASSSPQTANNEQF
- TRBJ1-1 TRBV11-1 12 ASSLQDRLTEAF
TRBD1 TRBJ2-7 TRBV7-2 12 ASSFRQGWDEQY
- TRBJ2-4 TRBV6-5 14 ASSYGSGQAKNIQY
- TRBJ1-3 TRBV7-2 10 ASSPSGNTIY
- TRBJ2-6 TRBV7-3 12 ASSLSSGANVLT
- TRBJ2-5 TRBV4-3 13 ASSQDRGVKRPQY
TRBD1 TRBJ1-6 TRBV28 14 ASSSWTGASNSPLH
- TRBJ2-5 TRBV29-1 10 SVDRGGETQY
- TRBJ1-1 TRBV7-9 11 ASSLQSNTEAF
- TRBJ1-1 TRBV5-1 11 ASSSWELGEAF
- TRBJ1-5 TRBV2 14 ASSELDGRVNQPQH
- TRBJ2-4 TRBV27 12 ASSLDPEWNIQY
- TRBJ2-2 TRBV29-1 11 SVDRAADGELF
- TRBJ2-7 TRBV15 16 ATSRDVSWDGGSYEQY
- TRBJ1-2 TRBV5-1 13 ASSSTVQGHYGYT
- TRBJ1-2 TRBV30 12 AWSRATTNYGYT
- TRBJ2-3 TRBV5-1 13 ASSLGGHNTDTQY
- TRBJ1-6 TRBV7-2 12 ASSLRSNNSPLH
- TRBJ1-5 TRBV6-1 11 ASSANSNQPQH
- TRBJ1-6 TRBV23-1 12 ASSQGSSSSPLH
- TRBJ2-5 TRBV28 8 ASRGETQY
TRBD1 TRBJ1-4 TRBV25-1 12 ASRRQGRYEKLF
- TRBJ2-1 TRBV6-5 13 ASSYSYQGWHEQF